This T cell receptor beta chain is from a study of T cell responses to AZD1222 COVID-19 vaccine. Sequencing was performed with immunoSEQ multiplex PCR; in TCRdb, only in-frame clones are kept and a portion is missing. Among about 120,000 clones listed, roughly 87% were seen once. The V gene lost 0 bases and the J gene lost 5 bases, with 13 bases spanning the gap. The CDR3 sequence is 15 residues long. Germline-derived CDR1 and CDR2 are LGHNA and YNFKEQ. The starting material was peripheral blood, obtained on day 0 of MenACWY control vaccination. This chain uses TRBV4-2 with TRBJ2-5, with a possible D match to TRBD2 (5 bases). The TCR originated in an adult in good health. DNA for the CDR3: TGTGCCAGCAGCCAAGAAACTAGTCTGGTGGAGACCCAGTACTTC. Its translation: CASSQETSLVETQYF.